This note documents a single T cell receptor beta chain sequence. Its antigen is undetermined. The source of the sample is a study of cytomegalovirus exposure and HLA in healthy donors. Study as a whole: Per a later analysis, the approximately 690 first-cohort and 120 or so validation repertoires shared one platform.

The repertoire was sequenced with immunoSEQ multiplex PCR; TCRdb's copy has only in-frame clones and lacks some. The sample consists of about 190,000 clones, roughly 80% of them appearing once. Study outcomes and limitations: Among TCR beta chains, those listed as cytomegalovirus-associated numbered under 200. In vitro, a few CMV-associated chains proved specific for CMV antigens.

The donors were members of the validation cohort comprising over a hundred subjects, separate from the roughly 700-subject first cohort. Trimming took 4 bases from V and 4 from J, leaving 3 bases between them. This CDR3 has 12 amino acids. In germline, CDR1 is SGDLS, CDR2 YYNGEE. The sample comprised PBMCs. The gene calls are TRBV9 and TRBJ2-6; D is ambiguous. The sequence was collected from a man aged 18 to 35 in good health and CMV-seropositive. The CDR3 sequence is CASSLGANVLTF. Here the CDR3 DNA reads TGTGCCAGCAGCCTGGGGGCCAACGTCCTGACTTTC.